This is a list of T cell receptor beta chains from one sample in a study of blood T cells in healthy people across ages. TCRdb recomputed calls from the 5' RACE reads with MiXCR, one row per CDR3 protein. Of roughly 1.9 million distinct CDR3 sequences detected, roughly two fifths appear once; the ten largest clones hold about 23%. Sequenced: blood. All receptors come from a human donor in good health. The CDR3 runs from the conserved cysteine through the conserved F or W.

j_call v_call cdr3_aa
TRBJ2-1 TRBV29-1 CSVLLGQVFGEQFF
TRBJ1-1 TRBV7-9 CASSLWSLTEAFF
TRBJ2-2 TRBV27 CASSLNPRTGELFF
TRBJ2-5 TRBV20-1 CSAGTGSLETQYF
TRBJ1-1 TRBV4-3 CASSQQQVNTEAFF
. TRBV12-3/TRBV12-4 CASSAQGRPYEQYF
TRBJ2-5 TRBV20-1 CSAGGQPQETQYF
TRBJ2-1 TRBV5-1 CASSTGGPGQDERFF
TRBJ1-5 TRBV6-6 CASSSPVWDTDQPQHF
TRBJ2-3 TRBV7-2 CASSLRLRYWSSGGTDTQYF
TRBJ2-3 TRBV9 CASSVESGTTDTQYF
TRBJ2-7 TRBV20-1 CSARIPEGGGYEQYF
TRBJ2-7 TRBV20-1 CRAYHRDEQYF
. TRBV2 CASSTDRGGETQYF
TRBJ1-2 TRBV6-5 CASSSYTGRRGYTF
TRBJ2-1 TRBV14 CASSQGGEGSYNEQFF
TRBJ2-3 TRBV20-1 CSARGGIEQYF
TRBJ2-3 TRBV7-2 CASSPTGNSADTQYF
TRBJ2-2 TRBV4-3 CASSRRTGRGGTTNTGELFF
TRBJ2-1 TRBV4-3 CASSQDPSGRAAQFF
TRBJ2-7 TRBV29-1 CSVGDHSYEQYF
TRBJ1-1 TRBV4-1 CASSQDNSLWEGTEAFF
TRBJ2-7 TRBV7-2 CASSNPGSYEQYF
TRBJ2-1 TRBV7-3 CASSLGRGGRVDEQFF
TRBJ1-5 TRBV28 CASSLSRGPQHF
TRBJ2-3 TRBV6-2/TRBV6-3 CASRSPRAGLVLDTQYF
TRBJ2-5 TRBV20-1 CSARVGPLRLGTQYF
TRBJ1-4 TRBV29-1 CSVEESTGEKLFF
TRBJ1-2 TRBV12-3/TRBV12-4 CASSIDRWGYTF